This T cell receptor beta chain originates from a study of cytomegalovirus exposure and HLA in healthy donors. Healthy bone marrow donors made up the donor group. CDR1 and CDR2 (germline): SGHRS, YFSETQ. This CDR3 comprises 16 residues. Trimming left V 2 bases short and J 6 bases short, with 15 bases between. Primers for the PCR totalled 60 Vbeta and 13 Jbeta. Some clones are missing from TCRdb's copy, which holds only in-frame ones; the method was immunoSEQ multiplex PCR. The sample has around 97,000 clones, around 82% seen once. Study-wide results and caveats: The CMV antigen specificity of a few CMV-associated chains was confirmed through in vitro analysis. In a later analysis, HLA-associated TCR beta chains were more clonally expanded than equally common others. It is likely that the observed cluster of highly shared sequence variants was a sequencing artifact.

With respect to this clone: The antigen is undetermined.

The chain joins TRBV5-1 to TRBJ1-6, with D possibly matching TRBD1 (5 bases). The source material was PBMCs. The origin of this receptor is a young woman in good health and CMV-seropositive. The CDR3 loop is CASSFGEGRINSPLHF. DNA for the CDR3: TGCGCCAGCAGCTTTGGGGAGGGACGGATTAATTCACCCCTCCACTTT.